This TCR beta chain was sequenced during a study of cytomegalovirus exposure and HLA in healthy donors. Remarks on this clone: Its target is not known.

Study-level findings and limits: Most TCR sequences were uncommon, yet certain public TCRs appeared in many donors.

CDR3 size: 13 residues. Germline CDR1 is MNHNY and CDR2 is SVGAGI (reference sequence). With V trimmed by 6 bases and J by 9 bases, 7 bases remained unmatched. In the PCR, 60 Vbeta and 13 Jbeta primers were used. TCRdb's copy holds only in-frame clones and misses some; the assay was immunoSEQ multiplex PCR. The table shows roughly 100,000 clones, with 75% to 90% occurring only once. Sequencing was done on a sample of PBMCs. The V call is TRBV6-6, the J call TRBJ2-1; TRBD2 agrees at 8 bases. The origin of this receptor is a man between 40 and 49 years old in good health and CMV-seronegative. CDR3 DNA: TGTGCCAGCAGAGGGACTAGTACCATTGAGCAGTTCTTC. Its translation: CASRGTSTIEQFF.